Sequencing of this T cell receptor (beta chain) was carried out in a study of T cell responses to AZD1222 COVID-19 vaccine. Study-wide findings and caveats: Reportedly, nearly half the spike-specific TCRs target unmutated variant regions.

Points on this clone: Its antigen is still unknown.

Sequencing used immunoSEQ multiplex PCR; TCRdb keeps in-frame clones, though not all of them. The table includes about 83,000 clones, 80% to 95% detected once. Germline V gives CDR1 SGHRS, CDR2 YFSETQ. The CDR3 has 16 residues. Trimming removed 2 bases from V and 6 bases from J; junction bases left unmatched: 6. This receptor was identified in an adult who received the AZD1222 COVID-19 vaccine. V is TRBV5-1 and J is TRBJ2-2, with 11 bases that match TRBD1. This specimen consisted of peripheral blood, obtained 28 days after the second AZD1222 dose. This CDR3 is CASSFSPGQGAGELFF. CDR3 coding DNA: TGCGCCAGCAGCTTCTCGCCGGGACAGGGGGCCGGGGAGCTGTTTTTT.